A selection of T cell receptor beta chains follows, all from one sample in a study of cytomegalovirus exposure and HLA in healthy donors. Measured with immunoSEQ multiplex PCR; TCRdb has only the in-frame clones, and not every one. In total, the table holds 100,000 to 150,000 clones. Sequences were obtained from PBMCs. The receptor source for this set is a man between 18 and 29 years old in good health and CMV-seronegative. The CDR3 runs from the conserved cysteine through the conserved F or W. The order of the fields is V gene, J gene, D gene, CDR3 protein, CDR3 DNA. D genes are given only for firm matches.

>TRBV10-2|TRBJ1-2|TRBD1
CASSSTGIYGYTF
TGCGCCAGCAGCTCGACAGGGATCTATGGCTACACCTTC
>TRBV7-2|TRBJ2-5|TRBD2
CASGTIGGGAGGTQYF
TGTGCCAGCGGAACCATCGGCGGGGGGGCCGGAGGGACCCAGTACTTC
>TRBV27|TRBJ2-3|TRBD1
CASSLLTGATDTQYF
TGTGCCAGCAGTTTATTGACAGGGGCCACAGATACGCAGTATTTT
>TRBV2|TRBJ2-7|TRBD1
CASSFGTGGYEQYF
TGTGCCAGCTCCTTCGGGACAGGGGGCTACGAGCAGTACTTC
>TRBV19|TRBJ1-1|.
CASSIEGVGEAFF
TGTGCCAGTAGTATCGAGGGAGTAGGTGAAGCTTTCTTT
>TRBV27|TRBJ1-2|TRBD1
CASRPTGTGDGYTF
TGTGCCAGCAGGCCCACCGGGACAGGGGATGGCTACACCTTC
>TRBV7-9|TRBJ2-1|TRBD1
CASSPPGQAYNEQFF
TGTGCCAGCAGCCCGCCGGGACAGGCTTACAATGAGCAGTTCTTC
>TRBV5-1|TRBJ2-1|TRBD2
CASSASGTSGTGEQFF
TGCGCCAGCAGCGCCTCCGGGACTAGCGGGACTGGTGAGCAGTTCTTC
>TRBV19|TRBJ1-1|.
CASSIQLNTEAFF
TGTGCCAGTAGTATTCAGTTGAACACTGAAGCTTTCTTT
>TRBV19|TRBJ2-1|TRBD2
CASSIEGLAGGAYNEQFF
TGTGCCAGTAGTATAGAAGGTCTAGCGGGAGGGGCCTACAATGAGCAGTTCTTC
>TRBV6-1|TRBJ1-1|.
CASSEDRWTEAFF
TGTGCCAGCAGTGAAGACAGGTGGACTGAAGCTTTCTTT
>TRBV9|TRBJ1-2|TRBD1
CASSVEGTGVRGYTF
TGTGCCAGCAGCGTAGAAGGGACAGGGGTTAGAGGCTACACCTTC
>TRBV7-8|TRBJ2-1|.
CASSLRQGGSYNEQFF
TGTGCCAGCAGCCTGCGCCAGGGTGGGTCCTACAATGAGCAGTTCTTC
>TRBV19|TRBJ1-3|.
CASSVQGLSGNTIYF
TGTGCCAGTAGTGTACAGGGTTTGTCGGGAAACACCATATATTTT
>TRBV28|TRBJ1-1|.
CASSSLPQGTEAFF
TGTGCCAGCAGTTCCCTGCCCCAGGGAACTGAAGCTTTCTTT
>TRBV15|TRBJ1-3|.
CATSRAGGSGNTIYF
TGTGCCACCAGCAGAGCCGGTGGCTCTGGAAACACCATATATTTT
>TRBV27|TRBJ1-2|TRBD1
CASSLSTGGGYTF
TGTGCCAGCAGTTTATCTACAGGGGGGGGCTACACCTTC
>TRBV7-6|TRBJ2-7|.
CASSLAVLSGEQYF
TGTGCCAGCAGCTTAGCGGTGCTGTCGGGTGAGCAGTACTTC
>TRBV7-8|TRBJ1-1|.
CASSPPRGRNTEAFF
TGTGCCAGCAGCCCACCCAGGGGACGAAACACTGAAGCTTTCTTT
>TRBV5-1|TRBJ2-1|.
CASSLDGAPGNEQFF
TGCGCCAGCAGCTTGGACGGCGCCCCAGGGAATGAGCAGTTCTTC
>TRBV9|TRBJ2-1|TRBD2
CASSVAILASGMGEQFF
TGTGCCAGCAGCGTAGCTATTCTGGCTAGCGGGATGGGTGAGCAGTTCTTC
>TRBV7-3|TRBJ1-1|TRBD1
CASSLKPQGVQATEAFF
TGTGCCAGCAGCTTAAAGCCTCAGGGGGTTCAGGCGACTGAAGCTTTCTTT